This T cell receptor (beta chain) originates from a study of blood T cell repertoires in COVID-19. TCRdb's table, derived via immunoSEQ multiplex PCR, lists solely in-frame clones and lacks some. The data show some 89,000 clones, roughly 80% seen once. The CDR3 covers 16 residues. The V gene's germline CDR1 is LGHDT and CDR2 YNNKEL (reference sequence). V was trimmed by 0 bases and J by 2 bases, leaving 10 bases between them. J is TRBJ2-2 and V is TRBV3-1 (or the pseudogene TRBV3-2), with D maybe TRBD1 (5 bases). This clonotype was sampled from a man between 60 and 75 years old with acute or convalescent COVID-19. Specimen: peripheral blood. In DNA form, the CDR3 reads TGTGCCAGCAGCCAAGACTACGACAGAAACACCGGGGAGCTGTTTTTT. Its protein product is CASSQDYDRNTGELFF.